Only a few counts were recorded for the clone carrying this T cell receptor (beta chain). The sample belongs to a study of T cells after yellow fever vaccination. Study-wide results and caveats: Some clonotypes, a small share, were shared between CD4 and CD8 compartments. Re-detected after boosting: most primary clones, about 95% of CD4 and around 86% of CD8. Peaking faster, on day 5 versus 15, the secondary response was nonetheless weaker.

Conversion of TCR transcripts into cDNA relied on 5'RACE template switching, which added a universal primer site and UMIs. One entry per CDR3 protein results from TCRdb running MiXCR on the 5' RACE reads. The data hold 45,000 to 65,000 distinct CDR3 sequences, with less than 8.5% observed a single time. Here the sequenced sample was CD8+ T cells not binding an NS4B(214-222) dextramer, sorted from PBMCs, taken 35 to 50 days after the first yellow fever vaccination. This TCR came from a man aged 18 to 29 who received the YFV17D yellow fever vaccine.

DNA of the CDR3: TGTGCCAGCAGCTCAAGCGGGGGGCCCTACACAAGGGCCCAGTATTTT. This gives the protein CASSSSGGPYTRAQYF. This chain connects TRBV11-2 to TRBJ2-3; 9 bases agree with TRBD2. Germline CDR1 and CDR2: SGHAT and FQNNGV. The CDR3 consists of 16 residues. V trimming: 4 bases; J trimming: 12 bases; junction bases outside the gene matches: 17.